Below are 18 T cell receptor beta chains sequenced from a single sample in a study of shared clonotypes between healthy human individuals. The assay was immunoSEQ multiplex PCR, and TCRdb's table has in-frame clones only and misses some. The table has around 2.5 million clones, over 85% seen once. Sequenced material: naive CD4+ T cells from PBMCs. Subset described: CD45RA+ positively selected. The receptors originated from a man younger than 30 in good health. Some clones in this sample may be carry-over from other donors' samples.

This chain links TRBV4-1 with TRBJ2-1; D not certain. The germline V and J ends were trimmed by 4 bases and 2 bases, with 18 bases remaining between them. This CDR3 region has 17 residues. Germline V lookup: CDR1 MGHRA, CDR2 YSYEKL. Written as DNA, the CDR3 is TGCGCCAGCAGCCCGTCTCCGGTGGCATTACCCTACAATGAGCAGTTCTTC. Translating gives CASSPSPVALPYNEQFF.

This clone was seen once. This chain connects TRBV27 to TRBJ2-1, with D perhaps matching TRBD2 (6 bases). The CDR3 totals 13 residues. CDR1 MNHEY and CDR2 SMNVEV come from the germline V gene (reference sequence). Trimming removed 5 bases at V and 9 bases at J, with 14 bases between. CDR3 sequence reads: CASSPLLAGEQFF. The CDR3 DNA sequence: TGTGCCAGCAGTCCCCTACTAGCCGGTGAGCAGTTCTTC.

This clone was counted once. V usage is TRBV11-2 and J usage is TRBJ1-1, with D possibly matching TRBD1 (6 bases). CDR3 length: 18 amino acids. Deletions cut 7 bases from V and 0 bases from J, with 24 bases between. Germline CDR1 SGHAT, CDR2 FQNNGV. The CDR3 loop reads CASTLRIQGRRLNTEAFF. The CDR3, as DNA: TGTGCCAGCACCCTTAGAATTCAGGGGAGGAGATTGAACACTGAAGCTTTCTTT.

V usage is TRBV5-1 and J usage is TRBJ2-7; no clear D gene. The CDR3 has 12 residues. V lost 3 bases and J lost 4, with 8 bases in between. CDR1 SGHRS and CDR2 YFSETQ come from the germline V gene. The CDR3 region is CASSSRTYEQYF. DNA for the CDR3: TGCGCCAGCAGCTCTAGGACGTACGAGCAGTACTTC.

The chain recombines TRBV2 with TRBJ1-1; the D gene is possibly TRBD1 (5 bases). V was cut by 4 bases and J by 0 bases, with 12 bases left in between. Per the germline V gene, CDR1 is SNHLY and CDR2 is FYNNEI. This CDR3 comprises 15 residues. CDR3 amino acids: CASSGRRQMNTEAFF. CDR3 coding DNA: TGTGCCAGCAGTGGTAGGAGACAGATGAACACTGAAGCTTTCTTT.

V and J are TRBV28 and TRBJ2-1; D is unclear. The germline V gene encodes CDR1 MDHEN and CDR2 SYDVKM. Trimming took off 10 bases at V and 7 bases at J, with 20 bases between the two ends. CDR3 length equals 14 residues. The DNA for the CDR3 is TGTGCCATCAGCGCAATCCTTGCCGGGAATGAGCAGTTCTTC. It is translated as CAISAILAGNEQFF.

The CDR3 nucleotides are TGTGCCAGCAGCTTACTAGCGGAGACCCAGTACTTC. The encoded protein is CASSLLAETQYF. The V and J genes are TRBV7-2 and TRBJ2-5; perhaps TRBD2 as D (6 bases). V was cut by 2 bases and J by 5 bases, with 6 bases left in between. Germline V lookup: CDR1 SGHTA, CDR2 FQGNSA. The CDR3 extends over 12 amino acids.

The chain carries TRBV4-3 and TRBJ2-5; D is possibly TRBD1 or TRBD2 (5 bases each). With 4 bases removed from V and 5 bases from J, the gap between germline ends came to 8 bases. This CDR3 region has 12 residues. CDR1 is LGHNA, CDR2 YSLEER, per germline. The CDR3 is CASSRWGETQYF. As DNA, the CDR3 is TGCGCCAGCAGCCGTTGGGGGGAGACCCAGTACTTC.

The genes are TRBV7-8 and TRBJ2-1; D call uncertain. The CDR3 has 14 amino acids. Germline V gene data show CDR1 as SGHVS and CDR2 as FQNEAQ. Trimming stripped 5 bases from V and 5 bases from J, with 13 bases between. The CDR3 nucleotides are TGTGCCAGCAGCATCCCGTACAGTAACAATGAGCAGTTCTTC. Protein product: CASSIPYSNNEQFF.

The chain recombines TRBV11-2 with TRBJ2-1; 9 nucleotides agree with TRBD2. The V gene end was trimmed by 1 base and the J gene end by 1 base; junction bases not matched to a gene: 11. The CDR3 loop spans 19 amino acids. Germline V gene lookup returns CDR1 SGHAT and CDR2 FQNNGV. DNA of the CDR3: TGTGCCAGCAGCTTAGTGTTGGTGCCCCTAGCGGGGTCCTACAATGAGCAGTTCTTC. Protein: CASSLVLVPLAGSYNEQFF.

The CDR3: CASSLTPGPGGNSPLHF. CDR3 sequence (DNA): TGCGCCAGCAGCTTAACACCGGGACCCGGGGGTAATTCACCCCTCCACTTT. This chain connects TRBV5-1 to TRBJ1-6; D perhaps matches TRBD1 (5 bases). Trimming removed 2 bases at V and 6 bases at J, with 18 bases between. CDR1 is SGHRS, CDR2 YFSETQ, per germline. The CDR3 extends over 17 amino acids.

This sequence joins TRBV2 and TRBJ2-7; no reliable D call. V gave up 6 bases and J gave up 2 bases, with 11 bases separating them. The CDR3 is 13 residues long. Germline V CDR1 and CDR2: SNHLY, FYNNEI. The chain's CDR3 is CASRERPTYEQYF. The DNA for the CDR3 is TGTGCCAGCAGAGAAAGGCCTACCTACGAGCAGTACTTC.

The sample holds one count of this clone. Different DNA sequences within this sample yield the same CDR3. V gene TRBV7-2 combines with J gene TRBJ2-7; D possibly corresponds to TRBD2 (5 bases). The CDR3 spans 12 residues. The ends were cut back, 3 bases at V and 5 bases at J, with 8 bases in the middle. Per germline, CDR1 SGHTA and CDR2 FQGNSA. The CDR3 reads CASSLDWDEQYF. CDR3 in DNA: TGTGCCAGCAGCTTGGACTGGGACGAGCAGTACTTC.

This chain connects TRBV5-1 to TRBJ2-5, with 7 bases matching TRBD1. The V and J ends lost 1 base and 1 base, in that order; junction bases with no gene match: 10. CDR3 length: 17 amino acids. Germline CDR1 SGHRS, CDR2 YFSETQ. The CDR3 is CASSLRGQPTIQETQYF. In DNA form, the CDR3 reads TGCGCCAGCAGCTTGAGGGGACAGCCAACCATCCAAGAGACCCAGTACTTC.

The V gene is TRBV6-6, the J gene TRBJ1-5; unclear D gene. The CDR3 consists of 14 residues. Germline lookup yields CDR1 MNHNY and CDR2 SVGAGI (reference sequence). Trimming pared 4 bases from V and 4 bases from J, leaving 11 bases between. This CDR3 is CASSSTRTNQPQHF. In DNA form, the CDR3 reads TGTGCCAGCAGTTCTACACGAACGAATCAGCCCCAGCATTTT.

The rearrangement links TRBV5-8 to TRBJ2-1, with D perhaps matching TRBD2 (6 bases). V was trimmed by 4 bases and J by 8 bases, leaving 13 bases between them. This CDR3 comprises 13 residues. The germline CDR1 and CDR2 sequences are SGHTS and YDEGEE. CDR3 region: CASSPRRGYEQFF. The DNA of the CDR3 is TGTGCCAGCAGCCCCCGGAGGGGATATGAGCAGTTCTTC.

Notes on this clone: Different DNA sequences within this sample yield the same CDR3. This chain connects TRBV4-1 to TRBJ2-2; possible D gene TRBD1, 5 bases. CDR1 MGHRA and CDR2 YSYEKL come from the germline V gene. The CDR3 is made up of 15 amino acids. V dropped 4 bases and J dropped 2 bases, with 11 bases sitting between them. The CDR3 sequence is CASSPRTSNTGELFF. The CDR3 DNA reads TGCGCCAGCAGCCCAAGGACAAGTAACACCGGGGAGCTGTTTTTT.

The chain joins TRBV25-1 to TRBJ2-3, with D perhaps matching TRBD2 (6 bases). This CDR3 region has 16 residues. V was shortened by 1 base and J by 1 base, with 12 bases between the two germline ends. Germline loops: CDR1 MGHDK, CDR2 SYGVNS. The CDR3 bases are TGTGCCAGCAGTGAATTAACAGCGGGCCGCACAGATACGCAGTATTTT. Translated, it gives CASSELTAGRTDTQYF.